This entry is about one T cell receptor beta chain. Its antigen is not known. As the template, RNA transcripts were used to amplify TCR beta CDR3 regions. Amplification began with first-round RT-PCR using HTBI primers, then second-round multiplex PCR was performed. Via MiXCR, TCRdb re-called the multiplex PCR reads, giving one row per CDR3 protein. The data hold under 800,000 distinct CDR3 sequences, with over 20% observed a single time. This entry comes from a study of Graves' ophthalmopathy and Graves' hyperthyroidism. Points from the study as a whole: Blood also contained most of the expanded thyroid clonotypes above 0.001 frequency.

Clinical symptoms, serum thyroxine, TRAb, thyroid ultrasound and orbital computed tomography were relied on for diagnosis. The sequencing sample was made of peripheral blood. The TCR originated in a woman aged 18-30 years with stable Graves' hyperthyroidism. Some clones in this sample may be carry-over from other donors' samples.

CDR3 nucleotides: TGTGCCAGCACCCCTAGCGGGGGGGAGAGTGAGACCCAGTACTTC. This sequence encodes CASTPSGGESETQYF. The genes are TRBV7-9 and TRBJ2-5; 12 nucleotides match TRBD2. The ends lost 7 bases at V and 5 bases at J; junction bases unmatched: 8. The V gene's germline CDR1 is SEHNR and CDR2 FQNEAQ (reference sequence). The CDR3 is 15 amino acids.